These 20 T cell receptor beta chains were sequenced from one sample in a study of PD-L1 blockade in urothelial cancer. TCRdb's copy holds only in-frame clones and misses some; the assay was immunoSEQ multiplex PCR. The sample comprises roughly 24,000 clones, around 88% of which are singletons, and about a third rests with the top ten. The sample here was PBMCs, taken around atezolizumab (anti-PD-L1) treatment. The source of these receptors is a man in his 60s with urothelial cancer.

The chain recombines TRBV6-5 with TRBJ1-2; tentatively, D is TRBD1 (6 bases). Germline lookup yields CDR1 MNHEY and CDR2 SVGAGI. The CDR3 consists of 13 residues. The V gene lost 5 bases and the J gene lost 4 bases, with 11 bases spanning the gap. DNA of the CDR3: TGTGCCAGCAGTGCAGGACAGCTCTATGGCTACACCTTC. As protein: CASSAGQLYGYTF.

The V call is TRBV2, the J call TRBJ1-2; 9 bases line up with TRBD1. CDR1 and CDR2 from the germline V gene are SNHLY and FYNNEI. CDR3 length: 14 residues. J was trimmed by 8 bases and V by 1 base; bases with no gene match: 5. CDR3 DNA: TGTGCCAGCAGTGAAGTTTGGGACAGGGACGGCTACACCTTC. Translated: CASSEVWDRDGYTF.

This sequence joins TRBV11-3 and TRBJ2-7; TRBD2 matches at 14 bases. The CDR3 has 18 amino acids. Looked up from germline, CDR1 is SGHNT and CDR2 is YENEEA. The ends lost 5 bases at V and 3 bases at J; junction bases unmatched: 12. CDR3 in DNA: TGTGCCAGCAGCCCTAACGGGACTAGCGGGAGCCCATTCTACGAGCAGTACTTC. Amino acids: CASSPNGTSGSPFYEQYF.

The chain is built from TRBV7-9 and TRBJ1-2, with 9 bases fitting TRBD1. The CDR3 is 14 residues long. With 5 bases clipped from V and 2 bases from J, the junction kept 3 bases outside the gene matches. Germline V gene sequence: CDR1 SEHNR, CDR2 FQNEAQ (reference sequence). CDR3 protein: CASSGTGLNYGYTF. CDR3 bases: TGTGCCAGCAGCGGGACAGGGTTAAACTATGGCTACACCTTC.

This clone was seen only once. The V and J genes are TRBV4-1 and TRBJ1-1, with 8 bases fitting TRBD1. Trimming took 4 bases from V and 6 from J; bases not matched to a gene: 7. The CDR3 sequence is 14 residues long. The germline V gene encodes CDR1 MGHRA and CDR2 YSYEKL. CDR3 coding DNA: TGCGCCAGCAGCCTGGACAGGGTTTCTGCTGAAGCTTTCTTT. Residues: CASSLDRVSAEAFF.

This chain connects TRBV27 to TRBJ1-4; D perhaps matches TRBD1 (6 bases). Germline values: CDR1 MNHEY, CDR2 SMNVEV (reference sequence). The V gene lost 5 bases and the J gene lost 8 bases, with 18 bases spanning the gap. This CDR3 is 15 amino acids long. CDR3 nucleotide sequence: TGTGCCAGCAGTCTTCGGGGGGGCGCGGGAGAAAAACTGTTTTTT. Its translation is CASSLRGGAGEKLFF.

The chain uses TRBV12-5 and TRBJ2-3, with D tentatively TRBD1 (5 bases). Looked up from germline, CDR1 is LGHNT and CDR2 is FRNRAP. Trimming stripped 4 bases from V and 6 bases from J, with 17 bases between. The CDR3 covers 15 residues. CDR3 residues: CASGWARAVGDTQYF. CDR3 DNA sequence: TGTGCTAGTGGTTGGGCCAGGGCGGTAGGGGATACGCAGTATTTT.

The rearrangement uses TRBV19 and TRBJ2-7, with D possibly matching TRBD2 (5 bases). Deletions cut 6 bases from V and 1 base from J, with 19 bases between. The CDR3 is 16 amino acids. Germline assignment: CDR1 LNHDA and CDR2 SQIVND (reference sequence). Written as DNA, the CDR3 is TGTGCCAGTAGCTTCTTTGGAGCGGTGAATTCCTACGAGCAGTACTTC. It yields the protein CASSFFGAVNSYEQYF.

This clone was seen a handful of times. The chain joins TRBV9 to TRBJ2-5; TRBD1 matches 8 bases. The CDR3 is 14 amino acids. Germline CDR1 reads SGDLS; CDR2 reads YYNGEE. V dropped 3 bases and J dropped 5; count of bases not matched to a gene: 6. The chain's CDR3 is CASSARGHGETQYF. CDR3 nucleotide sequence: TGTGCCAGCAGCGCCAGGGGGCATGGGGAGACCCAGTACTTC.

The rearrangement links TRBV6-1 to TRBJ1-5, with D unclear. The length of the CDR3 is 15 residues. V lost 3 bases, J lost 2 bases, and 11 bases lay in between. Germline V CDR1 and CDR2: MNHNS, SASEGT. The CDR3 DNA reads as TGTGCCAGCAGTGATCGAGGAGCGGGCAATCAGCCCCAGCATTTT. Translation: CASSDRGAGNQPQHF.

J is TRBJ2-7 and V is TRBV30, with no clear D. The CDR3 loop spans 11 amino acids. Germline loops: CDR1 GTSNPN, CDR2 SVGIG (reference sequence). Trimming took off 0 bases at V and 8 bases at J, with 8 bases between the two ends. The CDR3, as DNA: TGTGCCTGGAGTGTGCAAGCAAAGCAGTACTTC. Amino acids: CAWSVQAKQYF.

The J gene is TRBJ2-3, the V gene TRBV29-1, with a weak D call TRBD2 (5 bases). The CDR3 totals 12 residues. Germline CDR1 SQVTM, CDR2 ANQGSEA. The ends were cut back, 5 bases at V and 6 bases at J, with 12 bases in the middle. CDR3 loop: CSVLEGTDTQYF. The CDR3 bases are TGCAGCGTTCTCGAGGGAACCGATACGCAGTATTTT.

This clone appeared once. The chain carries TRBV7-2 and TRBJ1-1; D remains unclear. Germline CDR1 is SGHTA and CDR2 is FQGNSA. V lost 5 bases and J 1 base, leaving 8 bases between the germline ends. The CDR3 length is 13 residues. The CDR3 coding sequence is TGTGCCAGCAGCCAGGAACCGAACACTGAAGCTTTCTTT. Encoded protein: CASSQEPNTEAFF. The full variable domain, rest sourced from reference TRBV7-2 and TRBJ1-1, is GAGVSQSPSNKVTEKGKDVELRCDPISGHTALYWYRQSLGQGLEFLIYFQGNSAPDKSGLPSDRFSAERTGGSVSTLTIQRTQQEDSAVYLCASSQEPNTEAFFGQGTRLTVV.

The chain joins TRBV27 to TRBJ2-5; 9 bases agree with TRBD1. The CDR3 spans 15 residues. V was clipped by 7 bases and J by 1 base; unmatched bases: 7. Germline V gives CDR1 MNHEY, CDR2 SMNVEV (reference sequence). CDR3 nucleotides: TGTGCCAGCACCACGACAGGGGGAAGCCAAGAGACCCAGTACTTC. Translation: CASTTTGGSQETQYF.

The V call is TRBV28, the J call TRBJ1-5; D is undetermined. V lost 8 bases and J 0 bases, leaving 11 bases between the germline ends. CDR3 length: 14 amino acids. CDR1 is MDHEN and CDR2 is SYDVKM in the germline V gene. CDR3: CASSRQYSNQPQHF. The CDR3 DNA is TGTGCCAGCTCCAGGCAGTATAGCAATCAGCCCCAGCATTTT.

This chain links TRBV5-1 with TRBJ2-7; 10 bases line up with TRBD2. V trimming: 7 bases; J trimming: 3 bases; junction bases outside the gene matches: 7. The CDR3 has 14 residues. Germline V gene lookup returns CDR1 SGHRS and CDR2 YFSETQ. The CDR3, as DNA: TGCGCCAGCTCCGCTAGCGGGAGTTTCTACGAGCAGTACTTC. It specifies CASSASGSFYEQYF.

CDR3 region: CASSLDNYEQYF. The DNA of the CDR3 is TGCGCCAGCAGCTTGGACAATTACGAGCAGTACTTC. This rearrangement joins TRBV5-1 to TRBJ2-7; no definite D call. V shed 0 bases and J shed 4 bases, with 5 bases lying between them. The germline gives CDR1 SGHRS, CDR2 YFSETQ. The CDR3 spans 12 residues.

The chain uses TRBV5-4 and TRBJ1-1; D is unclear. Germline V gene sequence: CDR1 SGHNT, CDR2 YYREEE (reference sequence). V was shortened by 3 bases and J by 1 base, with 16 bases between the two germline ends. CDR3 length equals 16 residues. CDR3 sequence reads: CASSSRPVPGNTEAFF. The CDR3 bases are TGTGCCAGCAGCTCCCGCCCGGTGCCAGGGAACACTGAAGCTTTCTTT.

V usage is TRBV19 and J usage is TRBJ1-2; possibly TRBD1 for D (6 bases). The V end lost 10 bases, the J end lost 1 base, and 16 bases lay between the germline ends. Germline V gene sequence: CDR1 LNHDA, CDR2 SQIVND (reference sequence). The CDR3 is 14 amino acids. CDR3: CATTPGGLNYGYTF. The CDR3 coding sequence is TGTGCCACCACGCCGGGGGGGCTTAACTATGGCTACACCTTC.

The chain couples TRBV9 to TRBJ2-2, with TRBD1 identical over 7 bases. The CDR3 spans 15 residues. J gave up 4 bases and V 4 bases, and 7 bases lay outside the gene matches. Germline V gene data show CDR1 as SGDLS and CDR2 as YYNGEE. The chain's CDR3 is CASSLQTGTTGELFF. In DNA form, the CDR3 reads TGTGCCAGCAGCCTCCAGACAGGGACCACCGGGGAGCTGTTTTTT. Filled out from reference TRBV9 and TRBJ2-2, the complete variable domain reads DSGVTQTPKHLITATGQRVTLRCSPRSGDLSVYWYQQSLDQGLQFLIQYYNGEERAKGNILERFSAQQFPDLHSELNLSSLELGDSALYFCASSLQTGTTGELFFGEGSRLTVL.